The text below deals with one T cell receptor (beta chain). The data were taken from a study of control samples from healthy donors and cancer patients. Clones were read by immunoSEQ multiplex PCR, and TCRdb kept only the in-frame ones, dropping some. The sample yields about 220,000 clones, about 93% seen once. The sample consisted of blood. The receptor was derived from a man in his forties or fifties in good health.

As DNA, the CDR3 is TGTGCCAGCACTGGAAACACCATATATTTT. Translated: CASTGNTIYF. This chain uses TRBV28 with TRBJ1-3, with D uncertain. Between the trimmed V and J ends, which lost 7 bases and 2 bases, there was a span of 0 bases. The germline CDR1 and CDR2 sequences are MDHEN and SYDVKM. The CDR3 has 10 amino acids.